A single T cell receptor (beta chain) is shown here with its context. As yet, its antigen is unknown. This entry is derived from a study of T-cell reconstitution after alpha-beta-depleted transplantation in children. Whole-study results and caveats: Reportedly, roughly two months post-transplant, alpha-beta T cells arose from several hundred expanded graft clones. Diversity and T-cell counts at one year after transplant derived mostly from new T cells. Some patients owed their high day-60 TCRbeta diversity to surviving recipient T cells and thymic progenitors.

A library of TCRbeta sequences, prepared with unique molecular identifiers, was generated. MiXCR was run by TCRdb on the PCR reads, yielding one entry per CDR3 protein. Of about 1,000,000 distinct CDR3 sequences listed, 25% to 35% are singletons. The V segment lost 5 bases and the J segment 15 bases; nucleotides outside the gene matches: 6. The CDR3 spans 12 residues. The TCR originated in a boy younger than two who had a stem cell transplant for SCID, so the T cells may come from the graft donor. The chain combines TRBV12-3 or TRBV12-4 with TRBJ2-1; TRBD2 agrees at 11 bases. The sample here was PBMCs, mostly from graft donor cells, taken 360 days after TCRalphabeta/CD19-depleted stem cell transplant. CDR3 nucleotides: TGTGCCAGCAGTCCCCCTAGCGGGGGGTCGTTCTTC. This translates into CASSPPSGGSFF.